This T cell receptor beta chain was recovered during a study of CD8 T cells in ankylosing spondylitis. One entry per CDR3 protein, called by TCRdb with MiXCR from the 5' RACE reads. The sample consists of 100,000 to 150,000 distinct CDR3 sequences, approximately 9.9% of them appearing once. Germline V CDR1 and CDR2: MGHDK, SYGVNS. The V end was cut by 8 bases, the J end by 1 base, with 17 bases between. This CDR3 is 15 amino acids long. The chain combines TRBV25-1 with TRBJ1-1, with D unresolved. Sequencing was carried out using blood, either unsorted or a sorted T cell fraction (not recorded which). The sequence was collected from a male donor with ankylosing spondylitis or in good health (not recorded which). The CDR3 DNA is TGTGCCAGCGGCGGCCTGCCAAGATGGAACACTGAAGCTTTCTTT. Amino acid sequence: CASGGLPRWNTEAFF. Using reference TRBV25-1 and TRBJ1-1 for the parts outside the CDR3, the full variable domain is EADIYQTPRYLVIGTGKKITLECSQTMGHDKMYWYQQDPGMELHLIHYSYGVNSTEKGDLSSESTVSRIRTEHFPLTLESARPSHTSQYLCASGGLPRWNTEAFFGQGTRLTVV.